A selection of T cell receptor beta chains follows, all from one sample in a study of technical replicates of blood from several donors. Libraries were prepared by immunoSEQ multiplex PCR; TCRdb keeps only in-frame clonotypes and omits some of them. The sample lists just under 45,000 clones, around 97% occurring once. Material: T cells isolated from PBMCs. The receptors shown here come from a human donor in good health. Each CDR3 is given with its conserved first and last residue. The order of the fields is CDR3 length, J gene, D gene, V gene, clone size, CDR3 DNA, CDR3 protein. The D gene is left open where the match is weak. Some rows mark clone size as missing; the rest say once, few, many or name a class of expanded clone.

len: 14
j_gene: TRBJ2-7
d_gene: -
v_gene: TRBV5-4
abundance: -
CDR3nt: TGTGCCAGCAGCCCTATACCCGACAGGCACGAGCAGTACTTC
CDR3aa: CASSPIPDRHEQYF

len: 14
j_gene: TRBJ2-7
d_gene: TRBD2
v_gene: TRBV28
abundance: once
CDR3nt: TGTGCCAGCAGCAGGACTAGTCGGGCCTACGAGCAGTACTTC
CDR3aa: CASSRTSRAYEQYF

len: 15
j_gene: TRBJ1-2
d_gene: -
v_gene: TRBV5-4
abundance: -
CDR3nt: TGTGCCAGCAGAAGTACAGGGTACGAGGGCTATGGCTACACCTTC
CDR3aa: CASRSTGYEGYGYTF

len: 18
j_gene: TRBJ1-1
d_gene: TRBD1
v_gene: TRBV2
abundance: -
CDR3nt: TGTGCCAGCAGTGATAGGCCCTCAGGGGGCGGATTGAACACTGAAGCTTTCTTT
CDR3aa: CASSDRPSGGGLNTEAFF

len: 15
j_gene: TRBJ2-7
d_gene: TRBD1
v_gene: TRBV5-1
abundance: -
CDR3nt: TGCGCCAGCAGCTTAGGACAGGGGTCCCCCTACGAGCAGTACTTC
CDR3aa: CASSLGQGSPYEQYF

len: 15
j_gene: TRBJ2-7
d_gene: TRBD1
v_gene: TRBV27
abundance: -
CDR3nt: TGTGCCAGCACCGCCCCGGGACAGGGGAGATCCGAGCAGTACTTC
CDR3aa: CASTAPGQGRSEQYF

len: 13
j_gene: TRBJ2-7
d_gene: -
v_gene: TRBV7-9
abundance: -
CDR3nt: TGTGCCAGCAGCTTAGGGGCCAGTTACGAGCAGTACTTC
CDR3aa: CASSLGASYEQYF

len: 16
j_gene: TRBJ1-3
d_gene: -
v_gene: TRBV5-1
abundance: -
CDR3nt: TGCGCCAGCAGCTTGGGACATACGGATTCTGGAAACACCATATATTTT
CDR3aa: CASSLGHTDSGNTIYF

len: 14
j_gene: TRBJ1-1
d_gene: -
v_gene: TRBV27
abundance: once
CDR3nt: TGTGCCAGCAGTAACGGGGGGCTTAACACTGAAGCTTTCTTT
CDR3aa: CASSNGGLNTEAFF

len: 14
j_gene: TRBJ2-5
d_gene: TRBD2
v_gene: TRBV7-2
abundance: -
CDR3nt: TGTGCCAGCAGCTTCAGGCGGGAGGAAGAGACCCAGTACTTC
CDR3aa: CASSFRREEETQYF

len: 10
j_gene: TRBJ2-3
d_gene: TRBD2
v_gene: TRBV30
abundance: -
CDR3nt: TGTGCCTGGGGCCTCCGGGGGGAGACCTTT
CDR3aa: CAWGLRGETF

len: 13
j_gene: TRBJ2-7
d_gene: -
v_gene: TRBV27
abundance: -
CDR3nt: TGTGCCAGCAGTCTCAGGACAGCCTACGAGCAGTACTTC
CDR3aa: CASSLRTAYEQYF

len: 13
j_gene: TRBJ2-7
d_gene: -
v_gene: TRBV5-8
abundance: -
CDR3nt: TGTGCCTCCACAGGGGGGGAGTCCTACGAGCAGTACTTC
CDR3aa: CASTGGESYEQYF

len: 13
j_gene: TRBJ2-3
d_gene: -
v_gene: TRBV29-1
abundance: -
CDR3nt: TGCAGCGTTGTTACTGCATTCACAGATACGCAGTATTTT
CDR3aa: CSVVTAFTDTQYF

len: 13
j_gene: TRBJ1-1
d_gene: -
v_gene: TRBV6-5
abundance: -
CDR3nt: TGTGCCAGCATAAAAGACACGAGCACTGAAGCTTTCTTT
CDR3aa: CASIKDTSTEAFF

len: 15
j_gene: TRBJ2-3
d_gene: -
v_gene: TRBV4-1
abundance: -
CDR3nt: TGCGCCAGCAGCCAAGTCCGGGGAAGCACAGATACGCAGTATTTT
CDR3aa: CASSQVRGSTDTQYF

len: 14
j_gene: TRBJ1-2
d_gene: -
v_gene: TRBV28
abundance: -
CDR3nt: TGTGCCAGCAGACTGGCACTCCAATCTAGTGGCTACACCTTC
CDR3aa: CASRLALQSSGYTF

len: 15
j_gene: TRBJ1-1
d_gene: TRBD1
v_gene: TRBV2
abundance: -
CDR3nt: TGTGCCAGCTGCCGGGACAGAGCCTTGAACACTGAAGCTTTCTTT
CDR3aa: CASCRDRALNTEAFF

len: 15
j_gene: TRBJ2-1
d_gene: -
v_gene: TRBV28
abundance: -
CDR3nt: TGTGCCAGCAGTTTACTAGAAGATCAGGGTGATGAGCAGTTCTTC
CDR3aa: CASSLLEDQGDEQFF

len: 16
j_gene: TRBJ2-2
d_gene: -
v_gene: TRBV21-1
abundance: few
CDR3nt: TGTGCCAACCGACCGGGACTAGCCTCGGGCACCGGGGAGCTGTTTTTT
CDR3aa: CANRPGLASGTGELFF

len: 12
j_gene: TRBJ1-2
d_gene: TRBD1
v_gene: TRBV29-1
abundance: -
CDR3nt: TGCAGCGGGGACAGGGGCCTTGAGGGCTACACCTTC
CDR3aa: CSGDRGLEGYTF

len: 14
j_gene: TRBJ1-1
d_gene: -
v_gene: TRBV28
abundance: once
CDR3nt: TGTGCCAGCAGTTTACCCTACAGGAACACTGAAGCTTTCTTT
CDR3aa: CASSLPYRNTEAFF

len: 15
j_gene: TRBJ2-7
d_gene: TRBD1
v_gene: TRBV18
abundance: -
CDR3nt: TGTGCCAGCTCACAGGGACAGGCTTCAACCTACGAGCAGTACTTC
CDR3aa: CASSQGQASTYEQYF

len: 14
j_gene: TRBJ2-7
d_gene: -
v_gene: TRBV28
abundance: -
CDR3nt: TGTGCCAGCACCCCTCCGGGACACGGCTACGAGCAGTACTTC
CDR3aa: CASTPPGHGYEQYF

len: 14
j_gene: TRBJ1-1
d_gene: -
v_gene: TRBV5-1
abundance: -
CDR3nt: TGCGCCAGCAGCCCCCTTGGACAGTACACTGAAGCTTTCTTT
CDR3aa: CASSPLGQYTEAFF

len: 15
j_gene: TRBJ2-4
d_gene: TRBD2
v_gene: TRBV5-6
abundance: -
CDR3nt: TGTGCCAGCAGCTACAGGACTAGCGGGAGCGGCATTCAGTACTTC
CDR3aa: CASSYRTSGSGIQYF

len: 14
j_gene: TRBJ2-1
d_gene: -
v_gene: TRBV9
abundance: -
CDR3nt: TGTGCCAGCAGCGTCGGAGGGGCCACTAATGAGCAGTTCTTC
CDR3aa: CASSVGGATNEQFF

len: 14
j_gene: TRBJ2-7
d_gene: TRBD1
v_gene: TRBV29-1
abundance: -
CDR3nt: TGCAGCGTTCTCCCGGTACAGGGGTTTTACGAGCAGTACTTC
CDR3aa: CSVLPVQGFYEQYF

len: 13
j_gene: TRBJ2-7
d_gene: -
v_gene: TRBV10-1
abundance: -
CDR3nt: TGCGCCAGCGGGGGGACTCTGGACTACGAGCAGTACTTC
CDR3aa: CASGGTLDYEQYF

len: 14
j_gene: TRBJ1-1
d_gene: -
v_gene: TRBV19
abundance: -
CDR3nt: TGTGCCAGTAGTAGAGACGGGTTAAACACTGAAGCTTTCTTT
CDR3aa: CASSRDGLNTEAFF

len: 12
j_gene: TRBJ1-4
d_gene: TRBD1
v_gene: TRBV6-1
abundance: -
CDR3nt: TGTGCCAGCGGGACAGGGGTTGAAAAACTGTTTTTT
CDR3aa: CASGTGVEKLFF

len: 17
j_gene: TRBJ2-7
d_gene: TRBD2
v_gene: TRBV4-1
abundance: -
CDR3nt: TGCGCCAGCAGCCACCCCGGGACTAGTCTTAATTCCTACGAGCAGTACTTC
CDR3aa: CASSHPGTSLNSYEQYF

len: 14
j_gene: TRBJ1-2
d_gene: TRBD1
v_gene: TRBV28
abundance: -
CDR3nt: TGTGCCAGCAGTCCCCGGACAGGGGGCTATGGCTACACCTTC
CDR3aa: CASSPRTGGYGYTF

len: 16
j_gene: TRBJ2-3
d_gene: TRBD2
v_gene: TRBV4-3
abundance: -
CDR3nt: TGCGCCAGCAGCCCAGTCTCGGGGGGGTGGACAGATACGCAGTATTTT
CDR3aa: CASSPVSGGWTDTQYF

len: 15
j_gene: TRBJ1-1
d_gene: -
v_gene: TRBV6-5
abundance: -
CDR3nt: TGTGCCAGCAGTTACTCGGTAGGGGTGAACACTGAAGCTTTCTTT
CDR3aa: CASSYSVGVNTEAFF

len: 14
j_gene: TRBJ2-2
d_gene: -
v_gene: TRBV5-4
abundance: -
CDR3nt: TGTGCCAGCAGCCCCAGACTAGATACCGGGGAGCTGTTTTTT
CDR3aa: CASSPRLDTGELFF

len: 15
j_gene: TRBJ1-4
d_gene: TRBD1
v_gene: TRBV19
abundance: -
CDR3nt: TGTGCCAGTAACACAGGGACAGCTTATGAAGAAAAACTGTTTTTT
CDR3aa: CASNTGTAYEEKLFF

len: 14
j_gene: TRBJ2-7
d_gene: TRBD1
v_gene: TRBV7-9
abundance: -
CDR3nt: TGTGCCAGCAGCTACCGACAGGGGGCCCACGAGCAGTACTTC
CDR3aa: CASSYRQGAHEQYF

len: 13
j_gene: TRBJ2-7
d_gene: -
v_gene: TRBV7-8
abundance: -
CDR3nt: TGTGCCAGCAGCTTAGCGCTCAGGTACGAGCAGTACTTC
CDR3aa: CASSLALRYEQYF

len: 15
j_gene: TRBJ2-1
d_gene: -
v_gene: TRBV19
abundance: -
CDR3nt: TGTGCCAGTAGTGTGGCACAGAATTCGATCAATGAGCAGTTCTTC
CDR3aa: CASSVAQNSINEQFF

len: 14
j_gene: TRBJ2-7
d_gene: -
v_gene: TRBV4-2
abundance: once
CDR3nt: TGTGCCAGCAGCCAGCCCGGACTCGGCTACGAGCAGTACTTC
CDR3aa: CASSQPGLGYEQYF

len: 15
j_gene: TRBJ1-2
d_gene: TRBD1
v_gene: TRBV9
abundance: -
CDR3nt: TGTGCCAGCAGCACCTCGACAGGGGGCGACTATGGCTACACCTTC
CDR3aa: CASSTSTGGDYGYTF

len: 15
j_gene: TRBJ1-5
d_gene: TRBD1
v_gene: TRBV19
abundance: -
CDR3nt: TGTGCCAGTAGTATACTTCGGACAGGGGACCAGCCCCAGCATTTT
CDR3aa: CASSILRTGDQPQHF

len: 15
j_gene: TRBJ1-1
d_gene: -
v_gene: TRBV18
abundance: -
CDR3nt: TGTGCCAGCTCACCAACGGAGGGAATGAACACTGAAGCTTTCTTT
CDR3aa: CASSPTEGMNTEAFF

len: 15
j_gene: TRBJ2-7
d_gene: -
v_gene: TRBV6-5
abundance: once
CDR3nt: TGTGCCAGCAGTTACTCGAGCGGAATCTCCTACGAGCAGTACTTC
CDR3aa: CASSYSSGISYEQYF

len: 18
j_gene: TRBJ1-2
d_gene: TRBD1
v_gene: TRBV6-9
abundance: once
CDR3nt: TGTGCCAGCACCCTGACAGGGAATACACCAAAGGCCTTCTATGGCTACACCTTC
CDR3aa: CASTLTGNTPKAFYGYTF

len: 14
j_gene: TRBJ2-7
d_gene: -
v_gene: TRBV9
abundance: -
CDR3nt: TGTGCCAGCAGCACGCAGGGATCTTCCTACGAGCAGTACTTC
CDR3aa: CASSTQGSSYEQYF

len: 14
j_gene: TRBJ1-5
d_gene: -
v_gene: TRBV6-6
abundance: -
CDR3nt: TGTGCCACCACAGAAGTTTATAGCAATCAGCCCCAGCATTTT
CDR3aa: CATTEVYSNQPQHF

len: 12
j_gene: TRBJ1-1
d_gene: -
v_gene: TRBV9
abundance: -
CDR3nt: TGTGCCAGCAGCCCCCAGAACACTGAAGCTTTCTTT
CDR3aa: CASSPQNTEAFF

len: 13
j_gene: TRBJ1-2
d_gene: -
v_gene: TRBV5-8
abundance: -
CDR3nt: TGTGCCAGCAGCCCAGACAGGAGCTATGGCTACACCTTC
CDR3aa: CASSPDRSYGYTF

len: 13
j_gene: TRBJ1-2
d_gene: -
v_gene: TRBV19
abundance: -
CDR3nt: TGTGCCAGTATGTCGGGGGGCCTCTATGGCTACACCTTC
CDR3aa: CASMSGGLYGYTF

len: 16
j_gene: TRBJ2-1
d_gene: TRBD1
v_gene: TRBV4-1
abundance: -
CDR3nt: TGCGCCAGCAGCCCCTTGCGACAGGGCGTTTGGGATGAGCAGTTCTTC
CDR3aa: CASSPLRQGVWDEQFF

len: 15
j_gene: TRBJ1-1
d_gene: TRBD1
v_gene: TRBV27
abundance: once
CDR3nt: TGTGCCAGCAGTTTATCGAGCGGGACAGGTCTTCAAGCTTTCTTT
CDR3aa: CASSLSSGTGLQAFF

len: 15
j_gene: TRBJ1-1
d_gene: -
v_gene: TRBV7-9
abundance: once
CDR3nt: TGTGCCAGCAGCCTCAACCCTGCGGGGAACACTGAAGCTTTCTTT
CDR3aa: CASSLNPAGNTEAFF

len: 13
j_gene: TRBJ1-2
d_gene: -
v_gene: TRBV2
abundance: -
CDR3nt: TGTGCCAGAGACAGTGTAGTGGGCTATGGCTACACCTTC
CDR3aa: CARDSVVGYGYTF

len: 14
j_gene: TRBJ1-4
d_gene: -
v_gene: TRBV27
abundance: -
CDR3nt: TGTGCCAGCAGTTTAGTAGGGGAAAGGAAAAAACTGTTTTTT
CDR3aa: CASSLVGERKKLFF

len: 12
j_gene: TRBJ1-1
d_gene: -
v_gene: TRBV30
abundance: few
CDR3nt: TGTGCCTGGAGTCCATTGACTGTCGAAGCTTTCTTT
CDR3aa: CAWSPLTVEAFF

len: 11
j_gene: TRBJ2-5
d_gene: -
v_gene: TRBV29-1
abundance: -
CDR3nt: TGCAGCGTTGAACTCAGAGGGACCCAGTACTTC
CDR3aa: CSVELRGTQYF

len: 17
j_gene: TRBJ2-3
d_gene: -
v_gene: TRBV7-2
abundance: -
CDR3nt: TGTGCCAGCAGCAATAACCAAGCGGTGGGTTACACAGATACGCAGTATTTT
CDR3aa: CASSNNQAVGYTDTQYF